A single sample is the source of the 24 T cell receptor beta chains below, sequenced in a study of human T cells and chemical hapten exposure. TCRdb processed the RACE reads anew with MiXCR; each CDR3 protein has one entry. This table holds 300,000 to 450,000 distinct CDR3 sequences, roughly 5% found once. Time point noted: patch test 1, 2 weeks after DPC sensitization. The sample's treatment: therapeutic diphenylcyclopropenone sensitization with weekly scalp DPC. The sample was whole blood, taken in connection with sensitization to the hapten diphenylcyclopropenone (DPC). These receptors were taken from a woman aged 45-60 years with alopecia areata. Some clones in this sample may be carry-over from other donors' samples.

The chain is built from TRBV10-2 and TRBJ2-3; the match to TRBD2 covers 12 bases. CDR3 size: 13 residues. Trimming at V came to 8 bases and at J to 15 bases, leaving 12 bases not matched to a gene. Germline-derived CDR1 and CDR2 are WSHSY and SAAADI. CDR3 DNA: TGCGCCAGCGCGGCTAGCGGGGGGGCAGGATCATATTTT. This encodes CASAASGGAGSYF.

This clonotype was detected many times. This CDR3 is CASSGPQGEVTDTQYF. The CDR3 region has the DNA TGTGCCAGCAGCGGGCCTCAGGGCGAAGTCACAGATACGCAGTATTTT. V gene TRBV5-6 combines with J gene TRBJ2-3, with TRBD1 as a possible D gene (5 bases). V lost 4 bases, J lost 2 bases, and 17 bases lay in between. CDR1 and CDR2 (germline): SGHDT, YYEEEE. The CDR3 is 16 amino acids.

The sample holds many counts of this clonotype. The chain carries TRBV2 and TRBJ1-6; D uncertain. This CDR3 is 14 amino acids long. The germline V gene has CDR1 SNHLY and CDR2 FYNNEI. The ends were cut back, 2 bases at V and 3 bases at J, with 5 bases in the middle. The CDR3 spells CASSEIRYNSPLHF. CDR3 DNA: TGTGCCAGCAGTGAAATTCGCTATAATTCACCCCTCCACTTT.

This clonotype has just a few counts. V is TRBV7-6 and J is TRBJ2-1, with 12 nucleotides matching TRBD2. The CDR3 consists of 16 residues. Germline values: CDR1 SGHVS, CDR2 FNYEAQ. The J segment lost 9 bases and the V segment lost 5 bases, leaving 11 bases of the junction unmatched. The CDR3 DNA sequence: TGTGCCAGCAGCCCCAGACTAGCGGGGGATTTGGGTGAGCAGTTCTTC. The encoded protein is CASSPRLAGDLGEQFF.

This clonotype was counted a few times. The chain has TRBV24-1 and TRBJ2-4; the D is unclear. The CDR3 consists of 11 residues. From germline, CDR1 is KGHDR and CDR2 SFDVKD. V lost 4 bases and J lost 16, with 13 bases in between. The CDR3 protein is CATSDGFEKYF. The CDR3 nucleotides read TGTGCCACCAGTGACGGGTTCGAAAAATACTTC.

This clonotype turned up a few times. The V call is TRBV27, the J call TRBJ1-1, with D unclear. CDR3 length: 13 residues. V lost 0 bases, J lost 5 bases, and 7 bases lay in between. The germline V gene encodes CDR1 MNHEY and CDR2 SMNVEV (reference sequence). The CDR3 loop is CASSLSRRTEAFF. CDR3 bases: TGTGCCAGCAGTTTATCCCGACGGACTGAAGCTTTCTTT.

This clonotype was seen at least ten times. V is TRBV27 and J is TRBJ1-1; 8 bases fit TRBD1. With 8 bases clipped from V and 5 bases from J, the junction kept 4 bases outside the gene matches. From germline, CDR1 is MNHEY and CDR2 SMNVEV (reference sequence). This CDR3 contains 12 residues. The CDR3 here is CASQGARTEAFF. For the CDR3, the DNA is TGTGCCAGCCAGGGGGCGCGAACTGAAGCTTTCTTT.

The chain couples TRBV13 to TRBJ2-7; D call uncertain. This CDR3 has 14 amino acids. V was clipped by 4 bases and J by 4 bases, with 14 bases between them. From germline, CDR1 is PRHDT and CDR2 FYEKMQ (reference sequence). In nucleotides, the CDR3 is TGTGCCAGCAGCTCCCCCCCCCGAGGTTACGAGCAGTACTTC. This codes for CASSSPPRGYEQYF.

This clonotype has ten or more counts. The V call is TRBV29-1, the J call TRBJ2-7; 9 positions match TRBD2. V shed 0 bases, J shed 0 bases, and the junction held 6 bases outside the gene matches. Germline values: CDR1 SQVTM, CDR2 ANQGSEA. The CDR3 length is 16 residues. The CDR3 coding sequence is TGCAGCGTTGAAGATGATGCTAGCGGGGTCTCCTACGAGCAGTACTTC. Amino acid sequence: CSVEDDASGVSYEQYF.

This clonotype has ten or more counts. The chain links TRBV5-4 to TRBJ2-6; D gene unclear. This CDR3 comprises 15 residues. Germline loops: CDR1 SGHNT, CDR2 YYREEE (reference sequence). Trimming left V 4 bases short and J 0 bases short, with 8 bases between. The CDR3 sequence is CASSGANSGANVLTF. CDR3 nucleotide sequence: TGTGCCAGCAGCGGAGCGAACTCTGGGGCCAACGTCCTGACTTTC.

This clonotype was counted many times. The chain uses TRBV5-1 and TRBJ1-5; D ambiguous. Germline lookup yields CDR1 SGHRS and CDR2 YFSETQ. The V end lost 4 bases, the J end lost 5 bases, and 10 bases lay between the germline ends. The length of the CDR3 is 13 residues. CDR3 protein: CASSPEMDQPQHF. The CDR3 DNA follows: TGCGCCAGCAGCCCCGAGATGGATCAGCCCCAGCATTTT. Based on the CDR3 plus reference TRBV5-1 and TRBJ1-5, the full variable domain is KAGVTQTPRYLIKTRGQQVTLSCSPISGHRSVSWYQQTPGQGLQFLFEYFSETQRNKGNFPGRFSGRQFSNSRSEMNVSTLELGDSALYLCASSPEMDQPQHFGDGTRLSIL.

In this sample, this clonotype turned up many times. J is TRBJ2-3 and V is TRBV5-1; 10 bases are shared with TRBD2. V dropped 5 bases and J dropped 1; count of bases not matched to a gene: 7. The germline V gene encodes CDR1 SGHRS and CDR2 YFSETQ. The length of the CDR3 is 16 residues. CDR3 nucleotides: TGCGCCAGCAGTTATGATGGGACTAGCGGCACAGATACGCAGTATTTT. Translating gives CASSYDGTSGTDTQYF.

This chain uses TRBV29-1 with TRBJ2-1, with D unclear. The V and J ends lost 5 bases and 8 bases respectively, with 10 bases between them. This CDR3 is 11 amino acids long. CDR1 and CDR2 (germline): SQVTM, ANQGSEA. For the CDR3, the DNA is TGCAGCGTTTTGAGCGAGGATGAGCAGTTCTTC. Translated: CSVLSEDEQFF.

This clonotype was counted many times. V and J are TRBV7-8 and TRBJ2-3; 16 nucleotides agree with TRBD2. The CDR3 length is 16 residues. From germline, CDR1 is SGHVS and CDR2 FQNEAQ. V lost 4 bases, J lost 5 bases, and 3 bases stayed unmatched. CDR3 in amino acids: CASSWGLAGGLDTQYF. The DNA of the CDR3 is TGTGCCAGCAGCTGGGGACTAGCGGGGGGGCTAGATACGCAGTATTTT.

The sample holds a few counts of this clonotype. The chain couples TRBV5-5 to TRBJ2-3; 8 bases line up with TRBD2. Germline CDR1 SGHKS, CDR2 YYEKEE (reference sequence). V dropped 6 bases and J dropped 5; count of bases not matched to a gene: 14. The length of the CDR3 is 16 residues. CDR3 loop: CASTKRAGGQVDTQYF. DNA for the CDR3: TGTGCCAGCACCAAGAGGGCGGGAGGTCAGGTAGATACGCAGTATTTT.

This clonotype was recorded at least ten times. This chain links TRBV10-2 with TRBJ1-4; D is ambiguous. Between the trimmed V and J ends, which lost 2 bases and 0 bases, there was a span of 10 bases. Germline lookup yields CDR1 WSHSY and CDR2 SAAADI. This CDR3 comprises 16 residues. This chain's CDR3 is CASSETRTSTNEKLFF. As DNA, the CDR3 is TGCGCCAGCAGTGAGACCCGGACGTCAACTAATGAAAAACTGTTTTTT.

This clonotype came up a few times. The rearrangement joins TRBV28 to TRBJ2-6; D may be TRBD2 (5 bases). V dropped 7 bases and J dropped 2 bases, with 9 bases sitting between them. This CDR3 comprises 14 residues. The germline CDR1 and CDR2 sequences are MDHEN and SYDVKM. The CDR3 region has the DNA TGTGCCAGCAAGGAGGAAACTGGGGCCAACGTCCTGACTTTC. This gives the protein CASKEETGANVLTF.

This clonotype was detected many times. The J gene is TRBJ1-2, the V gene TRBV12-3 or TRBV12-4, with D perhaps TRBD1 (5 bases). V lost 2 bases, J lost 3 bases, and 10 bases lay in between. The CDR3 totals 14 residues. The CDR3 reads CASSLRAGDYGYTF. As DNA, the CDR3 is TGTGCCAGCAGTTTACGGGCGGGGGACTATGGCTACACCTTC.

This clonotype was counted a few times. This rearrangement joins TRBV29-1 to TRBJ1-1; D uncertain. The CDR3 has 13 residues. Per the germline V gene, CDR1 is SQVTM and CDR2 is ANQGSEA. Trimming removed 4 bases at V and 1 base at J, with 10 bases between. The CDR3 nucleotides read TGCAGCGTTGGACCCCTCGCGAACACTGAAGCTTTCTTT. Translating gives CSVGPLANTEAFF.

The gene calls are TRBV4-3 and TRBJ1-2; maybe TRBD1 (6 bases). Germline CDR1 LGHNA, CDR2 YSLEER. CDR3 length equals 14 residues. V lost 0 bases to trimming and J lost 8 bases, with 13 bases between them. The CDR3, as DNA: TGCGCCAGCAGCCAAGATATGGGGGGCAGGGGCTACACCTTC. Translating gives CASSQDMGGRGYTF.

This chain joins TRBV12-3 or TRBV12-4 and TRBJ2-2, with D maybe TRBD1 (5 bases). The CDR3 has 16 residues. The V and J ends lost 5 bases and 0 bases respectively, with 13 bases between them. CDR3 residues: CASSPRVLANTGELFF. CDR3 in DNA: TGTGCCAGCAGTCCCAGGGTATTGGCGAACACCGGGGAGCTGTTTTTT.

This clonotype was seen once. It may be a read error: a sequence one base away is much more abundant. The CDR3 does not close with the conserved phenylalanine or tryptophan, likely indicating a read error. The rearrangement links TRBV12-3 or TRBV12-4 to TRBJ2-7, with 7 bases that match TRBD1. The CDR3 covers 13 residues. The V segment lost 7 bases and the J segment 0 bases; nucleotides outside the gene matches: 3. The CDR3 here is CASTRDSSYEQYS. Here the CDR3 DNA reads TGTGCCAGCACCCGGGACAGCTCCTACGAGCAGTACTCC.

This clonotype was detected ten times or more. The chain recombines TRBV27 with TRBJ2-3; the match to TRBD2 covers 8 bases. Germline V lookup: CDR1 MNHEY, CDR2 SMNVEV (reference sequence). V shed 2 bases, J shed 1 base, and the junction held 11 bases outside the gene matches. The CDR3 runs 18 residues. The CDR3 protein is CASSLNPPIAGRTDTQYF. The CDR3, as DNA: TGTGCCAGCAGTTTAAATCCCCCCATAGCGGGGCGCACAGATACGCAGTATTTT.

The chain is built from TRBV6-5 and TRBJ1-2, with D perhaps TRBD1 (5 bases). The CDR3 length is 17 residues. Trimming took off 0 bases at V and 5 bases at J, with 19 bases between the two ends. Looked up from germline, CDR1 is MNHEY and CDR2 is SVGAGI. CDR3 in DNA: TGTGCCAGCAGTTACTCGGGGTCTTTGGGGGTAGAGTATGGCTACACCTTC. Translating it yields CASSYSGSLGVEYGYTF.